This entry features one T cell receptor (beta chain) sequence. Only in-frame clones appear in the TCRdb table, and some are missing; sequencing was by immunoSEQ multiplex PCR. Of around 100,000 clones in the sample, almost 90% were seen once. Regarding time point: pretreatment peripheral blood. This entry belongs to a study of PD-L1 blockade in urothelial cancer. The TCR was taken from a man aged 55 to 70 with urothelial cancer. This specimen consisted of PBMCs, obtained around atezolizumab (anti-PD-L1) treatment.

CDR3 loop: CASRLKTGRANTEAFF. The CDR3 DNA sequence: TGTGCCAGCAGACTAAAAACGGGGAGGGCAAACACTGAAGCTTTCTTT. The chain has TRBV28 and TRBJ1-1; D is uncertain. V lost 6 bases to trimming and J lost 2 bases, with 19 bases between them. The germline gives CDR1 MDHEN, CDR2 SYDVKM. The CDR3 covers 16 residues. Using reference TRBV28 and TRBJ1-1 for the parts outside the CDR3, the full variable domain is DVKVTQSSRYLVKRTGEKVFLECVQDMDHENMFWYRQDPGLGLRLIYFSYDVKMKEKGDIPEGYSVSREKKERFSLILESASTNQTSMYLCASRLKTGRANTEAFFGQGTRLTVV.